The 9 T cell receptor beta chains below were found in one sample sequenced in a study of shared clonotypes between healthy human individuals. Here immunoSEQ multiplex PCR was the method, and the copy in TCRdb shows in-frame clones only, minus some. The sample records about 870,000 clones, almost 95% being singletons. CD8 cells regarded as naive lacked CD45RO, were positively chosen for CCR7, and omitted terminally differentiated effector memory CD45RA+ cells. Sample: naive CD8+ T cells sorted from blood. Every receptor here comes from a man under 40 in good health.

This chain links TRBV11-2 with TRBJ2-5; 13 nucleotides line up with TRBD2. J lost 5 bases, V lost 2 bases, and 14 bases had no gene match. Per the germline V gene, CDR1 is SGHAT and CDR2 is FQNNGV. The CDR3 runs 19 residues. This CDR3 is CASSLSTSGRAKVGETQYF. The CDR3 coding sequence is TGTGCCAGCAGCTTAAGCACTAGCGGGAGGGCCAAGGTTGGGGAGACCCAGTACTTC.

This chain links TRBV7-9 with TRBJ1-2; the match to TRBD1 covers 7 bases. CDR3 length equals 16 residues. V lost 5 bases and J lost 6; bases outside the gene matches: 15. The germline gives CDR1 SEHNR, CDR2 FQNEAQ (reference sequence). CDR3 residues: CASSDIGGQVLHGYTF. In nucleotides, the CDR3 is TGTGCCAGCAGCGACATAGGAGGACAGGTCCTTCATGGCTACACCTTC.

J is TRBJ2-7 and V is TRBV7-9; D is uncertain. This CDR3 has 11 residues. Germline CDR1 reads SEHNR; CDR2 reads FQNEAQ (reference sequence). The germline V and J ends were trimmed by 5 bases and 4 bases, with 6 bases remaining between them. The CDR3 coding sequence is TGTGCCAGCAGCGACGGATACGAGCAGTACTTC. This translates into CASSDGYEQYF.

The CDR3 is CASSLSLAGEADTQYF. In nucleotides, the CDR3 is TGTGCCAGCAGCCTAAGTCTAGCGGGAGAGGCAGATACGCAGTATTTT. The genes are TRBV7-8 and TRBJ2-3; 10 positions match TRBD2. The CDR3 consists of 16 residues. Germline loops: CDR1 SGHVS, CDR2 FQNEAQ. Germline trimming cut 5 bases from V and 4 bases from J; bases unmatched to any gene: 9. The variable domain in full, completed from reference TRBV7-8 and TRBJ2-3, reads GAGVSQSPRYKVAKRGQDVALRCDPISGHVSLFWYQQALGQGPEFLTYFQNEAQLDKSGLPSDRFFAERPEGSVSTLKIQRTQQEDSAVYLCASSLSLAGEADTQYFGPGTRLTVL.

V gene TRBV9 combines with J gene TRBJ2-5; 8 nucleotides line up with TRBD2. This CDR3 comprises 14 residues. Trimming cost V 0 bases and J 5 bases; bases outside gene matches: 3. The V gene's germline CDR1 is SGDLS and CDR2 YYNGEE. The CDR3 DNA sequence: TGTGCCAGCAGCGTAGGACTAGCGTCGGAGACCCAGTACTTC. It encodes CASSVGLASETQYF.

The DNA for the CDR3 is TGTGCCAGCAGCCCGTCGGGGGCAAGACTGTTTTTT. Translating it yields CASSPSGARLFF. The V gene is TRBV7-9, the J gene TRBJ1-4; D is perhaps TRBD1 (6 bases). CDR1 is SEHNR, CDR2 FQNEAQ, per germline (reference sequence). V was cut by 5 bases and J by 13 bases, with 14 bases left in between. The CDR3 is made up of 12 amino acids.

The J gene is TRBJ2-1, the V gene TRBV4-1, with TRBD2 as a possible D gene (5 bases). The germline V gene has CDR1 MGHRA and CDR2 YSYEKL. V was shortened by 4 bases and J by 8 bases, with 12 bases between the two germline ends. CDR3 size: 13 residues. The CDR3 loop reads CASSLLSRDEQFF. CDR3 DNA: TGCGCCAGCAGCCTTCTGTCGCGGGATGAGCAGTTCTTC.

This chain connects TRBV28 to TRBJ1-2, with D perhaps matching TRBD1 (6 bases). Trimming shortened V by 3 bases and J by 8 bases, and 16 bases separated the two germline ends. This CDR3 region has 14 residues. Looked up from germline, CDR1 is MDHEN and CDR2 is SYDVKM. The CDR3 nucleotides are TGTGCCAGCAGTTTTAGGGGGTTCGCGGCAGGCTACACCTTC. Its translation is CASSFRGFAAGYTF.

In its sample, this clone was seen once. V and J are TRBV7-9 and TRBJ2-1; D gene ambiguous. Trimming shortened V by 5 bases and J by 8 bases, and 16 bases separated the two germline ends. CDR3 length: 14 amino acids. Germline V gene sequence: CDR1 SEHNR, CDR2 FQNEAQ (reference sequence). CDR3 sequence: CASSPPENFHEQFF. For the CDR3, the DNA is TGTGCCAGCAGCCCGCCGGAGAACTTCCATGAGCAGTTCTTC.